This is a list of T cell receptor beta chains from one sample in a study of T cell responses to AZD1222 COVID-19 vaccine. The protocol was immunoSEQ multiplex PCR, while the TCRdb copy is restricted to in-frame clones and leaves out a portion. The data show some 120,000 clones, 88% seen once. Here the sequenced sample was peripheral blood, taken on day 0 of MenACWY control vaccination. The origin of the receptors is an adult in good health. Both conserved end residues are part of each CDR3. Fields, in order: J gene, V gene, clone size, D gene, CDR3 protein, CDR3 DNA. A D gene is named only where the DNA matches it firmly. Size is omitted from some rows. Given values are once, few, many or a class for expanded clones.

J gene: TRBJ1-2
V gene: TRBV28
clone size: once
D gene: TRBD1
CDR3 protein: CASRIGTVNYGYTF
CDR3 DNA: TGTGCCAGCAGAATCGGGACAGTTAACTATGGCTACACCTTC

J gene: TRBJ1-1
V gene: TRBV5-1
clone size: NA
D gene: TRBD1
CDR3 protein: CASRDRTGGTNTEAFF
CDR3 DNA: TGCGCCAGCAGAGACCGAACAGGGGGCACGAACACTGAAGCTTTCTTT

J gene: TRBJ1-3
V gene: TRBV5-6
clone size: few
D gene: NA
CDR3 protein: CASSRWATGNTIYF
CDR3 DNA: TGTGCCAGCAGCCGATGGGCAACTGGAAACACCATATATTTT

J gene: TRBJ2-3
V gene: TRBV5-1
clone size: NA
D gene: NA
CDR3 protein: CASSLLGFTDTQYF
CDR3 DNA: TGCGCCAGCAGCTTGCTAGGGTTCACAGATACGCAGTATTTT

J gene: TRBJ2-2
V gene: TRBV7-9
clone size: NA
D gene: TRBD2
CDR3 protein: CASSQAGGLTGELFF
CDR3 DNA: TGTGCCAGCAGCCAAGCGGGAGGTTTGACCGGGGAGCTGTTTTTT

J gene: TRBJ2-5
V gene: TRBV9
clone size: few
D gene: NA
CDR3 protein: CASSPPDGQETQYF
CDR3 DNA: TGTGCCAGCAGCCCCCCGGACGGCCAAGAGACCCAGTACTTC

J gene: TRBJ1-1
V gene: TRBV5-4
clone size: NA
D gene: NA
CDR3 protein: CASSSGNGKTEAFF
CDR3 DNA: TGTGCCAGCAGCTCAGGGAATGGGAAAACTGAAGCTTTCTTT

J gene: TRBJ1-5
V gene: TRBV6-6
clone size: NA
D gene: NA
CDR3 protein: CASSYDGGQPQHF
CDR3 DNA: TGTGCCAGCAGTTACGACGGAGGTCAGCCCCAGCATTTT

J gene: TRBJ2-7
V gene: TRBV9
clone size: NA
D gene: NA
CDR3 protein: CASSVAFGYEQYF
CDR3 DNA: TGTGCCAGCAGCGTAGCGTTCGGCTACGAGCAGTACTTC

J gene: TRBJ1-1
V gene: TRBV29-1
clone size: NA
D gene: NA
CDR3 protein: CSVALVTEAFF
CDR3 DNA: TGCAGCGTTGCCTTGGTCACTGAAGCTTTCTTT